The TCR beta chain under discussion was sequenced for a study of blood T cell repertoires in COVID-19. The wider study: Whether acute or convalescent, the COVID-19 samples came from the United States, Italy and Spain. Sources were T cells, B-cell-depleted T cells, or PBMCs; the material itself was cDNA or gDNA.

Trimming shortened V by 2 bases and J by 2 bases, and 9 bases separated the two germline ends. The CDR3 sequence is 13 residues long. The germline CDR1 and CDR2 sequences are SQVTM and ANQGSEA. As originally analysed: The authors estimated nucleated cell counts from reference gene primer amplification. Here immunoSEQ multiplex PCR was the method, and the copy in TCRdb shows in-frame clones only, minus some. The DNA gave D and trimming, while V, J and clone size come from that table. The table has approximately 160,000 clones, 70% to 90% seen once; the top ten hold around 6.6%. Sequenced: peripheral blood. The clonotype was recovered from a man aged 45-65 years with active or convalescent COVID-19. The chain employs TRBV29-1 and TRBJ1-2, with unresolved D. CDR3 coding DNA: TGCAGCGTTGAAAAAGACATGAACTATGGCTACACCTTC. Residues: CSVEKDMNYGYTF.